The 12 T cell receptor beta chains in this list originate from one sample, sequenced in a study of T-cell memory formation after mild COVID-19. Each CDR3 protein is one row after TCRdb ran MiXCR on the 5' RACE reads. The sample lists a few hundred thousand distinct CDR3 sequences, under 25% occurring once. Specimen: PBMCs or a T cell subset sorted from them (not recorded which). The origin of the receptors is an adult woman who had mild COVID-19 (a few samples of this study predate the infection). Cell type and time point are not known.

Here the CDR3 reads CASSFSYGGSRQPQHF. In nucleotides, the CDR3 is TGTGCCAGCAGTTTCTCCTACGGGGGGAGTCGTCAGCCCCAGCATTTT. The chain uses TRBV12-3 or TRBV12-4 and TRBJ1-5; a weak D match, TRBD1 (5 bases). The V and J ends lost 3 bases and 6 bases respectively, with 18 bases between them. CDR3 length equals 16 residues.

The sample holds a few counts of this clonotype. The CDR3 reads CAIGQGNSYEQYF. In nucleotides, the CDR3 is TGTGCCATAGGGCAGGGAAACTCCTACGAGCAGTACTTC. The genes are TRBV10-3 and TRBJ2-7, with D possibly being TRBD1 (5 bases). The CDR3 is 13 residues long. V was shortened by 9 bases and J by 0 bases, with 12 bases between the two germline ends. CDR1 and CDR2 (germline): ENHRY, SYGVKD.

J is TRBJ2-5 and V is TRBV7-2; no reliable D call. The V gene's germline CDR1 is SGHTA and CDR2 FQGNSA. The CDR3 runs to 13 residues. The V end lost 1 base, the J end lost 8 bases, and 11 bases lay between the germline ends. The DNA of the CDR3 is TGTGCCAGCAGCTTAGTAGACTTGGGTACCCAGTACTTC. Amino acids: CASSLVDLGTQYF.

The sample holds many counts of this clonotype. The CDR3 DNA follows: TGTGCCAGCAGTCCGGACAACCACAATGAGCAGTTCTTC. Translation: CASSPDNHNEQFF. J is TRBJ2-1 and V is TRBV7-3; a weak D match, TRBD1 (5 bases). Looked up from germline, CDR1 is SGHTA and CDR2 is FQGTGA. V was pared by 6 bases and J by 5 bases, with 11 bases between. This CDR3 has 13 amino acids.

In its sample, this clonotype was seen a few times. This chain connects TRBV12-3 or TRBV12-4 to TRBJ2-1, with D perhaps matching TRBD2 (7 bases). This CDR3 has 14 amino acids. V was pared by 7 bases and J by 5 bases, with 15 bases between. The CDR3 bases are TGTGCCAGCATTAACGGGGGGCCAGACAATGAGCAGTTCTTC. Protein: CASINGGPDNEQFF.

This clonotype was recorded a few times. The rearrangement joins TRBV5-6 to TRBJ2-1; 7 nucleotides agree with TRBD2. The CDR3 loop spans 16 amino acids. V lost 1 base and J lost 1; bases outside the gene matches: 5. The germline gives CDR1 SGHDT, CDR2 YYEEEE. CDR3 DNA: TGTGCCAGCAGCTTGTCCCCTAGCGGTTCCTACAATGAGCAGTTCTTC. Encoded protein: CASSLSPSGSYNEQFF.

The V and J genes are TRBV7-2 and TRBJ2-1; 10 positions match TRBD1. The CDR3 covers 15 residues. Trimming cost V 6 bases and J 6 bases; bases outside gene matches: 8. CDR1 SGHTA and CDR2 FQGNSA come from the germline V gene. The CDR3: CASSFDRGPSNEQFF. The CDR3, as DNA: TGTGCCAGCAGTTTTGACAGGGGGCCATCCAATGAGCAGTTCTTC.

This clonotype is a singleton in its sample. The rearrangement links TRBV20-1 to TRBJ1-5; unclear D gene. V lost 2 bases and J 6 bases, leaving 14 bases between the germline ends. The CDR3 extends over 14 amino acids. Per the germline V gene, CDR1 is DFQATT and CDR2 is SNEGSKA (reference sequence). CDR3 residues: CSARKDGKGQPQHF. The DNA of the CDR3 is TGCAGTGCTAGAAAAGATGGCAAAGGTCAGCCCCAGCATTTT.

Only one count was recorded for this clonotype. This chain joins TRBV5-4 and TRBJ2-1; 7 bases fit TRBD2. From germline, CDR1 is SGHNT and CDR2 YYREEE (reference sequence). The CDR3 has 15 amino acids. V lost 4 bases, J lost 2 bases, and 6 bases stayed unmatched. This CDR3 reads CASSRSGVTYNEQFF. CDR3 DNA sequence: TGTGCCAGCAGCCGAAGCGGGGTGACCTACAATGAGCAGTTCTTC.

This rearrangement joins TRBV7-4 to TRBJ1-5; unclear D gene. Germline V gives CDR1 SGHVT, CDR2 SQSDAQ. Trimming removed 1 base at V and 9 bases at J, with 13 bases between. This CDR3 is 14 amino acids long. Here the CDR3 DNA reads TGTGCCAGCAGCTTAGTCGGCGGCTTCGGGCCCCAGCATTTT. Protein product: CASSLVGGFGPQHF.

This clonotype was seen a handful of times. The chain combines TRBV24-1 with TRBJ2-2; 7 positions agree with TRBD1. CDR3 length: 15 amino acids. In germline, CDR1 is KGHDR, CDR2 SFDVKD. V was pared by 8 bases and J by 4 bases, with 9 bases of the junction left unmatched. CDR3 DNA sequence: TGTGCCACCATTCTTGAACAGGGGACCACCGGGGAGCTGTTTTTT. It encodes CATILEQGTTGELFF.

This clonotype has only a few counts. The chain carries TRBV4-1 and TRBJ2-7; D could derive from TRBD1 or TRBD2 (5 bases each). CDR3 length: 15 residues. V lost 4 bases and J lost 1, with 14 bases in between. Germline V lookup: CDR1 MGHRA, CDR2 YSYEKL. The DNA of the CDR3 is TGCGCCAGCAGCCCCGTAGGAGGACAATCCTACGAGCAGTACTTC. Its protein product is CASSPVGGQSYEQYF.